The following is a T cell receptor beta chain sequence with its context. The data stem from a study of blood T cell repertoires in COVID-19. Study as a whole: From T cells, B-cell-depleted T cells, or PBMCs came the material, which was cDNA or gDNA.

V lost 1 base, J lost 1 base, and 3 bases stayed unmatched. Germline CDR1 and CDR2: LNHNV and YYDKDF (reference sequence). The CDR3 has 16 residues. One Seattle source followed patients from active infection through their disease course. The repertoire was sequenced with immunoSEQ multiplex PCR; TCRdb's copy has only in-frame clones and lacks some. The repertoire has fewer than 200,000 clones, approximately 85% of them found once; the top ten carry more than 7%. Material: peripheral blood. The rearrangement uses TRBV15 and TRBJ2-5; 10 bases are a match to TRBD2. The TCR was taken from a woman aged 55-69 years with COVID-19, enrolled during active disease. CDR3 region: CATSRVAGGLQETQYF. CDR3 coding DNA: TGTGCCACCAGCAGAGTAGCGGGGGGCCTCCAAGAGACCCAGTACTTC.